The 26 T cell receptor beta chains reported below all come from one sample, sequenced in a study of PD-L1 blockade in urothelial cancer. Time point defined: peripheral blood 6 weeks after treatment start. Sequencing used immunoSEQ multiplex PCR; TCRdb keeps in-frame clones, though not all of them. This table has about 45,000 clones, about 90% appearing once. This specimen was PBMCs, taken around atezolizumab (anti-PD-L1) treatment. The receptors stem from a man between 65 and 85 years old with urothelial cancer.

The chain has TRBV5-1 and TRBJ1-1, with D tentatively TRBD1 (5 bases). Germline CDR1 reads SGHRS; CDR2 reads YFSETQ. The CDR3 extends over 13 amino acids. V was clipped by 0 bases and J by 4 bases, with 7 bases between them. This CDR3 is CASSLEGATEAFF. The DNA of the CDR3 is TGCGCCAGCAGCTTGGAAGGGGCCACTGAAGCTTTCTTT.

This clone appeared a single time. This chain connects TRBV28 to TRBJ2-1; 8 positions match TRBD2. V shed 5 bases, J shed 0 bases, and the junction held 9 bases outside the gene matches. The CDR3 consists of 17 residues. Germline V lookup: CDR1 MDHEN, CDR2 SYDVKM. The CDR3 bases are TGTGCCAGCAGTCCCCTGAGAGCGGGAGACTCCTACAATGAGCAGTTCTTC. Translated: CASSPLRAGDSYNEQFF.

The chain carries TRBV5-4 and TRBJ2-7; D gene uncertain. The CDR3 is 14 residues long. V dropped 1 base and J dropped 7 bases, with 15 bases sitting between them. Germline CDR1 and CDR2: SGHNT and YYREEE (reference sequence). The CDR3 region has the DNA TGTGCCAGCAGCTTGTCCGCGGAGCCTAGAGAGCAGTACTTC. This encodes CASSLSAEPREQYF.

The V and J genes are TRBV10-2 and TRBJ1-5; unclear D gene. The germline V and J ends were trimmed by 2 bases and 7 bases, with 6 bases remaining between them. The CDR3 runs to 12 residues. The germline CDR1 and CDR2 sequences are WSHSY and SAAADI. The CDR3 protein is CASSEGDQPQHF. In nucleotides, the CDR3 is TGCGCCAGCAGTGAGGGAGACCAGCCCCAGCATTTT.

CDR3: CASSGWREAETQYF. CDR3 coding DNA: TGCGCCAGCAGTGGGTGGAGAGAGGCTGAGACCCAGTACTTC. The chain uses TRBV5-1 and TRBJ2-5; the D is unclear. The germline V gene encodes CDR1 SGHRS and CDR2 YFSETQ. V was trimmed by 5 bases and J by 5 bases, leaving 16 bases between them. The CDR3 extends over 14 amino acids. Filled out from reference TRBV5-1 and TRBJ2-5, the complete variable domain reads KAGVTQTPRYLIKTRGQQVTLSCSPISGHRSVSWYQQTPGQGLQFLFEYFSETQRNKGNFPGRFSGRQFSNSRSEMNVSTLELGDSALYLCASSGWREAETQYFGPGTRLLVL.

The chain joins TRBV5-6 to TRBJ2-2, with TRBD1 matching over 9 bases. The J segment lost 1 base and the V segment lost 2 bases, leaving 3 bases of the junction unmatched. Germline V lookup: CDR1 SGHDT, CDR2 YYEEEE. The CDR3 totals 16 residues. The CDR3 DNA reads as TGTGCCAGCAGCTTAACAGGGGGCGGGAACACCGGGGAGCTGTTTTTT. Its protein is CASSLTGGGNTGELFF. The whole variable domain, remainder taken from reference TRBV5-6 and TRBJ2-2, is DAGVTQSPTHLIKTRGQQVTLRCSPKSGHDTVSWYQQALGQGPQFIFQYYEEEERQRGNFPDRFSGHQFPNYSSELNVNALLLGDSALYLCASSLTGGGNTGELFFGEGSRLTVL.

The chain joins TRBV5-1 to TRBJ2-1; 9 bases agree with TRBD1. This CDR3 spans 15 amino acids. Germline CDR1 and CDR2: SGHRS and YFSETQ. The trim removed 4 bases at V and 10 bases at J, leaving 12 bases unmatched. The CDR3 bases are TGCGCCAGCAGCCCAATACAACAGGGGGCGGAGGAGCAGTTCTTC. It encodes CASSPIQQGAEEQFF.

This chain links TRBV21-1 with TRBJ2-5; the table's D gene call, TRBD1, was not cross checked with the DNA. TRBV21-1 is a pseudogene. The CDR3 is made up of 15 amino acids. The CDR3 here is CASRDGDRVIVTQYF. The CDR3 bases are TGTGCCAGCAGGGACGGGGACAGGGTTATAGTGACCCAGTACTTC.

This sequence joins TRBV7-9 and TRBJ2-7; perhaps TRBD1 as D (6 bases). This CDR3 spans 14 amino acids. Germline assignment: CDR1 SEHNR and CDR2 FQNEAQ (reference sequence). The V end lost 3 bases, the J end lost 0 bases, and 9 bases lay between the germline ends. The chain's CDR3 is CASSFTGTSYEQYF. CDR3 coding DNA: TGTGCCAGCAGCTTCACAGGGACCTCCTACGAGCAGTACTTC.

This clone appeared a few times. V usage is TRBV20-1 and J usage is TRBJ2-3; D may be TRBD2 (6 bases). The ends were cut back, 5 bases at V and 9 bases at J, with 12 bases in the middle. Germline V CDR1 and CDR2: DFQATT, SNEGSKA (reference sequence). This CDR3 has 11 amino acids. The CDR3 DNA reads as TGCAGTGCTGTCCCGCGGGGAACGCAGTATTTT. Residues: CSAVPRGTQYF.

Note on this clone: In the same sample, other DNA sequences code for this CDR3. J is TRBJ1-3 and V is TRBV28; D not certain. Germline V CDR1 and CDR2: MDHEN, SYDVKM. V shed 3 bases and J shed 4 bases, with 4 bases lying between them. CDR3 length: 12 residues. As DNA, the CDR3 is TGTGCCAGCAGTTTTCGGGGAAACACCATATATTTT. Protein sequence: CASSFRGNTIYF.

The table lists this clone with a count of one. The V call is TRBV10-3, the J call TRBJ2-7; 10 bases fit TRBD1. Germline CDR1 ENHRY, CDR2 SYGVKD. The trim removed 4 bases at V and 3 bases at J, leaving 0 bases unmatched. The CDR3 is 13 amino acids. CDR3 protein: CAISGDRGYEQYF. For the CDR3, the DNA is TGTGCCATCAGTGGGGACAGGGGCTACGAGCAGTACTTC.

The J gene is TRBJ1-2, the V gene TRBV15; possibly TRBD1 for D (6 bases). Trimming removed 5 bases at V and 3 bases at J, with 7 bases between. Germline assignment: CDR1 LNHNV and CDR2 YYDKDF (reference sequence). This CDR3 is 12 amino acids long. The CDR3 DNA reads TGTGCCACCAGCGGGACACACTATGGCTACACCTTC. Translated: CATSGTHYGYTF.

On this clone itself: The sample contains more than one DNA sequence encoding this CDR3. The chain has TRBV5-1 and TRBJ2-3; 10 bases line up with TRBD2. After removal of 5 bases from V and 0 bases from J, the junction contained 0 bases not matched to a gene. The CDR3 sequence is 14 residues long. Per the germline V gene, CDR1 is SGHRS and CDR2 is YFSETQ. CDR3 in amino acids: CASRTSGSTDTQYF. The CDR3 DNA sequence: TGCGCCAGCAGGACTAGCGGGAGCACAGATACGCAGTATTTT.

V gene TRBV18 combines with J gene TRBJ1-4, with D possibly matching TRBD1 (5 bases). V lost 5 bases, J lost 7 bases, and 20 bases lay in between. The V gene's germline CDR1 is KGHSH and CDR2 LQKENI. The CDR3 covers 16 residues. The CDR3 coding sequence is TGTGCCAGCTCAGGCGTGGCAGGGTCGAATAGTGAAAAACTGTTTTTT. This gives the protein CASSGVAGSNSEKLFF.

The rearrangement uses TRBV5-1 and TRBJ2-1; 11 nucleotides line up with TRBD2. V gave up 3 bases and J gave up 6 bases; unmatched junction bases: 5. Germline lookup yields CDR1 SGHRS and CDR2 YFSETQ. The CDR3 runs 15 residues. CDR3: CASSSTSGSVNEQFF. The CDR3 nucleotides read TGCGCCAGCAGCTCTACTAGCGGGAGTGTCAATGAGCAGTTCTTC.

This chain joins TRBV6-5 and TRBJ2-1; TRBD2 matches at 14 bases. From germline, CDR1 is MNHEY and CDR2 SVGAGI. This CDR3 has 14 residues. Germline trimming cut 8 bases from V and 9 bases from J; bases unmatched to any gene: 6. CDR3 sequence reads: CASATSGRAGEQFF. The CDR3 coding sequence is TGTGCCAGCGCGACTAGCGGGAGGGCGGGTGAGCAGTTCTTC.

The chain is built from TRBV18 and TRBJ1-4, with unresolved D. The germline CDR1 and CDR2 sequences are KGHSH and LQKENI. Trimming stripped 5 bases from V and 0 bases from J, with 25 bases between. The CDR3 spans 20 residues. The DNA of the CDR3 is TGTGCCAGCTCAGTCATTAGTCACGAGTCATTAAGAGCAACTAATGAAAAACTGTTTTTT. It translates to CASSVISHESLRATNEKLFF.

The chain couples TRBV27 to TRBJ2-1, with 7 bases fitting TRBD2. From germline, CDR1 is MNHEY and CDR2 SMNVEV (reference sequence). The CDR3 contains 15 residues. The V gene end was trimmed by 2 bases and the J gene end by 6 bases; junction bases not matched to a gene: 7. The CDR3 is CASSLAGEFRNEQFF. The CDR3 bases are TGTGCCAGCAGTTTAGCGGGGGAGTTCCGCAATGAGCAGTTCTTC.

J is TRBJ2-3 and V is TRBV5-1; 14 positions agree with TRBD2. This CDR3 region has 17 residues. The J segment lost 3 bases and the V segment lost 4 bases, leaving 7 bases of the junction unmatched. Germline CDR1 SGHRS, CDR2 YFSETQ. The CDR3 region is CASSPGTSGSGTDTQYF. In DNA form, the CDR3 reads TGCGCCAGCAGCCCAGGGACTAGCGGGAGTGGTACAGATACGCAGTATTTT.

V usage is TRBV2 and J usage is TRBJ2-5; 13 bases match TRBD2. The length of the CDR3 is 13 residues. The germline CDR1 and CDR2 sequences are SNHLY and FYNNEI. J gave up 13 bases and V 6 bases, and 8 bases lay outside the gene matches. The CDR3 DNA reads TGTGCCAGCAGAGAGACTAGCGGGGGGCATGGGTACTTC. The encoded protein is CASRETSGGHGYF.

The chain joins TRBV5-1 to TRBJ2-6; no firm D call. V was clipped by 0 bases and J by 1 base, with 11 bases between them. Germline V gives CDR1 SGHRS, CDR2 YFSETQ. This CDR3 region has 17 residues. The CDR3 region has the DNA TGCGCCAGCAGCTTGGCCGAGGCGGCTTCTGGGGCCAACGTCCTGACTTTC. As protein: CASSLAEAASGANVLTF.

The rearrangement uses TRBV6-5 and TRBJ1-5; 9 bases map to TRBD1. CDR3 length: 13 amino acids. Germline CDR1 is MNHEY and CDR2 is SVGAGI. J was trimmed by 5 bases and V by 6 bases; bases with no gene match: 2. The CDR3 protein is CASRRDRDQPQHF. CDR3 DNA sequence: TGTGCCAGCAGACGGGACAGGGATCAGCCCCAGCATTTT.

The chain joins TRBV18 to TRBJ1-1, with D uncertain. This CDR3 is 13 amino acids long. Germline V gene data show CDR1 as KGHSH and CDR2 as LQKENI. V lost 2 bases and J lost 0, with 4 bases in between. DNA of the CDR3: TGTGCCAGCTCACCATTATTGAACACTGAAGCTTTCTTT. Protein product: CASSPLLNTEAFF.

In DNA form, the CDR3 reads TGTGCCAGCAGCTTGCTCCGCCTAAACACCGGGGAGCTGTTTTTT. Translation: CASSLLRLNTGELFF. The chain employs TRBV7-9 and TRBJ2-2; D remains unclear. The CDR3 loop spans 15 amino acids. V lost 3 bases and J lost 2, with 10 bases in between. Germline V CDR1 and CDR2: SEHNR, FQNEAQ (reference sequence).

This sequence joins TRBV20-1 and TRBJ2-1; tentatively, D is TRBD1 (6 bases). Germline V gene sequence: CDR1 DFQATT, CDR2 SNEGSKA (reference sequence). Trimming left V 3 bases short and J 10 bases short, with 10 bases between. The CDR3 is 11 residues long. The CDR3 DNA reads TGCAGTGCTAGCGGGACACGGGAGCAGTTCTTC. This translates into CSASGTREQFF.